Each of the 17 T cell receptor beta chains below was sequenced from the same sample in a study of response to subunit inactivated influenza vaccine. In TCRdb, the RT-PCR reads were re-called with MiXCR into one record per CDR3 protein. The sample lists 450,000 to 500,000 distinct CDR3 sequences, approximately 10% occurring once. The source was PBMCs from blood, collected 40 to 50 days after vaccination. These TCRs come from a middle-aged man who received an inactivated influenza vaccine.

J is TRBJ2-1 and V is TRBV20-1, with 14 bases fitting TRBD2. This CDR3 is 15 amino acids long. CDR1 is DFQATT and CDR2 is SNEGSKA in the germline V gene (reference sequence). The junction had 8 bases not matched to a gene; V was cut back by 5 bases and J by 8 bases. The CDR3 spells CSARIPGLAGDEQFF. The CDR3 DNA sequence: TGCAGTGCTCGCATACCGGGACTAGCGGGGGATGAGCAGTTCTTC.

The table lists this clonotype with a few counts. This sequence joins TRBV5-1 and TRBJ1-2; D might be TRBD1 (6 bases). The CDR3 spans 13 residues. Per the germline V gene, CDR1 is SGHRS and CDR2 is YFSETQ. The ends were cut back, 0 bases at V and 7 bases at J, with 10 bases in the middle. This CDR3 is CASSLAGDSGYTF. The CDR3 nucleotides read TGCGCCAGCAGCTTGGCAGGGGATAGTGGCTACACCTTC. Filled out from reference TRBV5-1 and TRBJ1-2, the complete variable domain reads KAGVTQTPRYLIKTRGQQVTLSCSPISGHRSVSWYQQTPGQGLQFLFEYFSETQRNKGNFPGRFSGRQFSNSRSEMNVSTLELGDSALYLCASSLAGDSGYTFGSGTRLTVV.

The CDR3 loop reads CASSYERAEPYEQYF. CDR3 bases: TGTGCCAGCAGTTACGAGCGGGCAGAGCCTTACGAGCAGTACTTC. The J gene is TRBJ2-7, the V gene TRBV6-5; possible D gene TRBD2, 6 bases. V was trimmed by 2 bases and J by 4 bases, leaving 15 bases between them. Germline V CDR1 and CDR2: MNHEY, SVGAGI. The CDR3 covers 15 residues.

The J gene is TRBJ2-2, the V gene TRBV4-1; D may be TRBD2 (5 bases). The CDR3 sequence is 15 residues long. In germline, CDR1 is MGHRA, CDR2 YSYEKL. Deletions cut 1 base from V and 3 bases from J, with 9 bases between. CDR3: CASSQALAYTGELFF. The CDR3 coding sequence is TGCGCCAGCAGCCAAGCCCTAGCATACACCGGGGAGCTGTTTTTT.

This clonotype was detected only a few times. The chain carries TRBV10-3 and TRBJ2-6; 7 positions agree with TRBD1. The CDR3 sequence is 14 residues long. The germline gives CDR1 ENHRY, CDR2 SYGVKD. The V segment lost 10 bases and the J segment 2 bases; nucleotides outside the gene matches: 5. This CDR3 is CATTDRAGANVLTF. CDR3 sequence (DNA): TGTGCCACCACCGACAGGGCTGGGGCCAACGTCCTGACTTTC.

The sample holds a few counts of this clonotype. The J gene is TRBJ2-7, the V gene TRBV4-1, with D perhaps matching TRBD2 (5 bases). V lost 3 bases and J 4 bases, leaving 22 bases between the germline ends. Germline V gene sequence: CDR1 MGHRA, CDR2 YSYEKL. The CDR3 contains 17 residues. CDR3 bases: TGCGCCAGCAGCCAGACAAGAGGGCCCATTACCCTTTACGAGCAGTACTTC. Encoded protein: CASSQTRGPITLYEQYF.

The chain carries TRBV19 and TRBJ1-1, with 7 bases aligning to TRBD1. CDR1 and CDR2 from the germline V gene are LNHDA and SQIVND (reference sequence). The length of the CDR3 is 13 residues. V was pared by 4 bases and J by 10 bases, with 9 bases of the junction left unmatched. CDR3 sequence: CASSTTGLAGAFF. CDR3 in DNA: TGTGCCAGTAGTACGACAGGGTTGGCTGGAGCTTTCTTT.

The chain links TRBV28 to TRBJ2-1; D is perhaps TRBD1 or TRBD2 (5 bases each). Germline lookup yields CDR1 MDHEN and CDR2 SYDVKM. The ends were cut back, 3 bases at V and 2 bases at J, with 14 bases in the middle. This CDR3 comprises 16 residues. CDR3 sequence reads: CASSFVPGTTYNEQFF. In DNA, the CDR3 is TGTGCCAGCAGTTTTGTGCCCGGGACGACCTACAATGAGCAGTTCTTC.

V is TRBV20-1 and J is TRBJ2-5; D unresolved. Germline CDR1 and CDR2: DFQATT and SNEGSKA (reference sequence). This CDR3 is 13 amino acids long. Deletions cut 2 bases from V and 4 bases from J, with 11 bases between. The CDR3 reads CSARRTDGETQYF. As DNA, the CDR3 is TGCAGTGCTAGACGGACGGATGGAGAGACCCAGTACTTC.

This clonotype was recorded at least ten times. This sequence joins TRBV20-1 and TRBJ2-1; the match to TRBD2 covers 12 bases. V shed 3 bases and J 5 bases; nucleotides not matched to a gene: 14. CDR3 length: 18 residues. Germline lookup yields CDR1 DFQATT and CDR2 SNEGSKA (reference sequence). CDR3 loop: CSASPRRRLAGVHNEQFF. The CDR3 nucleotides are TGCAGTGCTAGTCCCCGCCGTAGACTAGCGGGAGTCCACAATGAGCAGTTCTTC.

The chain has TRBV4-3 and TRBJ2-7, with D maybe TRBD1 (6 bases). Germline V gene data show CDR1 as LGHNA and CDR2 as YSLEER. V gave up 3 bases and J gave up 3 bases, with 18 bases separating them. This CDR3 comprises 16 residues. The CDR3 is CASSQLQTEQGYEQYF. The CDR3 DNA follows: TGCGCCAGCAGCCAGTTGCAAACGGAACAGGGCTACGAGCAGTACTTC.

This clonotype was found a few times. The chain employs TRBV6-1 and TRBJ2-1; TRBD2 agrees at 11 bases. After removal of 10 bases from V and 8 bases from J, the junction contained 7 bases not matched to a gene. This CDR3 is built from 13 residues. The germline CDR1 and CDR2 sequences are MNHNS and SASEGT. The CDR3 coding sequence is TGTGCCACCACTAGCGGGAGAACATATGAGCAGTTCTTC. Protein product: CATTSGRTYEQFF.

This clonotype was detected a few times. V is TRBV7-3 and J is TRBJ2-1; TRBD2 is a possible D gene (6 bases). This CDR3 contains 15 residues. Germline loops: CDR1 SGHTA, CDR2 FQGTGA. The V end lost 4 bases, the J end lost 0 bases, and 10 bases lay between the germline ends. Here the CDR3 reads CASSSFGSSYNEQFF. The CDR3 bases are TGTGCCAGCAGCTCTTTCGGGAGCTCCTACAATGAGCAGTTCTTC.

The chain recombines TRBV6-2 or TRBV6-3 with TRBJ2-6, with 8 positions matching TRBD1. CDR3 size: 15 residues. The germline V gene encodes CDR1 MNHEY and CDR2 SVGEGT. J was trimmed by 5 bases and V by 9 bases; bases with no gene match: 9. This CDR3 is CASGTGVSWANVLTF. CDR3 coding DNA: TGTGCCAGTGGGACAGGCGTAAGCTGGGCCAACGTCCTGACTTTC.

This clonotype showed up many times. V gene TRBV7-2 combines with J gene TRBJ2-5, with 9 bases aligning to TRBD1. V gave up 4 bases and J gave up 4 bases; unmatched junction bases: 4. CDR1 and CDR2 from the germline V gene are SGHTA and FQGNSA. This CDR3 is 14 amino acids long. The CDR3: CASSSGQGRETQYF. CDR3 nucleotides: TGTGCCAGCAGCTCGGGACAGGGACGAGAGACCCAGTACTTC.

The rearrangement links TRBV20-1 to TRBJ1-5; TRBD1 might be the D (5 bases). Germline V gene sequence: CDR1 DFQATT, CDR2 SNEGSKA (reference sequence). The CDR3 extends over 13 amino acids. Trimming took off 3 bases at V and 2 bases at J, with 8 bases between the two ends. This chain's CDR3 is CSASGGGNQPQHF. CDR3 nucleotide sequence: TGCAGTGCTAGCGGGGGAGGCAATCAGCCCCAGCATTTT.

This clonotype was found a few times. The V and J genes are TRBV12-3 or TRBV12-4 and TRBJ2-1, with TRBD1 matching 10 bases. Trimming took 7 bases from V and 4 from J; bases not matched to a gene: 7. The CDR3 contains 15 residues. The CDR3, as DNA: TGTGCCAGCACCCGACAGGGGGCGAATTACAATGAGCAGTTCTTC. This codes for CASTRQGANYNEQFF.